The 22 T cell receptor beta chains in this list originate from one sample, sequenced in a study of technical replicates of blood from four donors (dated 2017 in TCRdb). Receptors were amplified or captured by the immunoSEQ multiplex PCR assay. Drawn from immuneACCESS, this table holds only the in-frame rearrangements with V and J called that TCRdb kept. Clones are partly lost; checked studies trace under half to an unresolved V gene and leave the rest unexplained. The sample contains just over 75,000 clones, more than 85% of them found a single time. The ten most abundant clones make up 0.41% of the sample. Input material: T cells isolated from PBMCs. The source of these receptors is a human donor in good health.

The CDR3 coding sequence is TGTGCCAGCAGCGTCGCGGGACGCGACAGCTCCTACAATGAGCAGTTCTTC. This sequence encodes CASSVAGRDSSYNEQFF. The chain combines TRBV9 with TRBJ2-1; the D gene is possibly TRBD2 (6 bases). The germline V gene encodes CDR1 SGDLS and CDR2 YYNGEE. V was pared by 2 bases and J by 0 bases, with 15 bases between. The CDR3 contains 17 residues.

CDR3 DNA sequence: TGTGCCAGCAGCGGGACAGGGGCCGAAGCTTTCTTT. Residues: CASSGTGAEAFF. This chain uses TRBV6-1 with TRBJ1-1, with 10 bases that match TRBD1. Trimming removed 6 bases from V and 8 bases from J; junction bases left unmatched: 3. The CDR3 is 12 residues long. Germline values: CDR1 MNHNS, CDR2 SASEGT.

V is TRBV7-8 and J is TRBJ2-1, with TRBD2 matching 7 bases. V dropped 4 bases and J dropped 1; count of bases not matched to a gene: 7. CDR1 and CDR2 from the germline V gene are SGHVS and FQNEAQ. The CDR3 contains 16 residues. The CDR3 loop reads CASSSLAGPSYNEQFF. The CDR3 DNA follows: TGTGCCAGCAGCTCTTTAGCGGGTCCTTCCTACAATGAGCAGTTCTTC.

This chain uses TRBV5-4 with TRBJ2-5; 11 bases align to TRBD2. The CDR3 runs 15 residues. V was pared by 3 bases and J by 6 bases, with 7 bases of the junction left unmatched. CDR1 is SGHNT, CDR2 YYREEE, per germline (reference sequence). This CDR3 is CASSSLAGGPQTQYF. Written as DNA, the CDR3 is TGTGCCAGCAGCTCATTAGCGGGAGGGCCTCAGACCCAGTACTTC.

This rearrangement joins TRBV13 to TRBJ2-7; possibly TRBD1 for D (6 bases). Germline V gene sequence: CDR1 PRHDT, CDR2 FYEKMQ (reference sequence). The length of the CDR3 is 13 residues. The V end was cut by 5 bases, the J end by 2 bases, with 10 bases between. The CDR3 nucleotides read TGTGCCAGCAGCCCCGGGACAACCTACGAGCAGTACTTC. Its translation is CASSPGTTYEQYF.

The chain couples TRBV9 to TRBJ2-3, with a possible D match to TRBD2 (5 bases). V gave up 0 bases and J gave up 1 base, with 9 bases separating them. The germline CDR1 and CDR2 sequences are SGDLS and YYNGEE. The CDR3 covers 15 residues. In DNA form, the CDR3 reads TGTGCCAGCAGCGTAGGGCTAGCCGGCACAGATACGCAGTATTTT. As protein: CASSVGLAGTDTQYF. Full variable domain (remainder filled in from reference TRBV9 and TRBJ2-3): DSGVTQTPKHLITATGQRVTLRCSPRSGDLSVYWYQQSLDQGLQFLIQYYNGEERAKGNILERFSAQQFPDLHSELNLSSLELGDSALYFCASSVGLAGTDTQYFGPGTRLTVL.

This rearrangement joins TRBV19 to TRBJ2-7; D gene ambiguous. Trimming pared 5 bases from V and 6 bases from J, leaving 14 bases between. Germline assignment: CDR1 LNHDA and CDR2 SQIVND (reference sequence). This CDR3 spans 13 amino acids. Here the CDR3 DNA reads TGTGCCAGTAGTTCGCAAACGGGTTTCGAGCAGTACTTC. It codes for CASSSQTGFEQYF. The full variable domain, in which reference TRBV19 and TRBJ2-7 provide the parts outside the CDR3, is DGGITQSPKYLFRKEGQNVTLSCEQNLNHDAMYWYRQDPGQGLRLIYYSQIVNDFQKGDIAEGYSVSREKKESFPLTVTSAQKNPTAFYLCASSSQTGFEQYFGPGTRLTVT.

Written as DNA, the CDR3 is TGTGCCAGCAGCTTAATAACGGGGGAATACACTGAAGCTTTCTTT. It yields the protein CASSLITGEYTEAFF. The chain links TRBV7-6 to TRBJ1-1, with D possibly being TRBD1 (5 bases). The V end lost 2 bases, the J end lost 3 bases, and 13 bases lay between the germline ends. The germline gives CDR1 SGHVS, CDR2 FNYEAQ. This CDR3 is built from 15 residues.

V is TRBV10-3 and J is TRBJ2-1, with TRBD1 matching 7 bases. This CDR3 contains 12 residues. Trimming at V came to 11 bases and at J to 3 bases, leaving 4 bases not matched to a gene. Germline loops: CDR1 ENHRY, CDR2 SYGVKD. The CDR3 sequence: CALGTDYNEQFF. The CDR3 bases are TGTGCCCTAGGGACAGACTACAATGAGCAGTTCTTC.

This sequence joins TRBV9 and TRBJ2-7, with D possibly TRBD1 on 6 matching bases. The CDR3 extends over 15 amino acids. Trimming left V 0 bases short and J 2 bases short, with 12 bases between. CDR1 SGDLS and CDR2 YYNGEE come from the germline V gene. CDR3 protein: CASSVEAGAPYEQYF. CDR3 nucleotides: TGTGCCAGCAGCGTAGAGGCAGGGGCACCCTACGAGCAGTACTTC.

J is TRBJ2-1 and V is TRBV27; 8 bases align to TRBD1. This CDR3 comprises 17 residues. V lost 4 bases to trimming and J lost 4 bases; unmatched junction nucleotides: 12. Germline values: CDR1 MNHEY, CDR2 SMNVEV (reference sequence). Here the CDR3 DNA reads TGTGCCAGCAGTTCGGGCAGGGGGCGGTTGGAGTACAATGAGCAGTTCTTC. It is translated as CASSSGRGRLEYNEQFF.

In its sample, this clone was seen once. The chain carries TRBV6-5 and TRBJ1-2, with D hard to call. The CDR3 is 15 amino acids. Per germline, CDR1 MNHEY and CDR2 SVGAGI. V dropped 10 bases and J dropped 8 bases, with 26 bases sitting between them. The CDR3 nucleotides read TGTGCCACTTTTCGGCCCTATGGAGAGCCTATCGGCTACACCTTC. Its translation is CATFRPYGEPIGYTF.

The chain has TRBV27 and TRBJ2-3; no definite D call. Trimming removed 10 bases from V and 5 bases from J, with 13 bases in between. Looked up from germline, CDR1 is MNHEY and CDR2 is SMNVEV (reference sequence). The CDR3 contains 12 residues. The CDR3 spells CATSTLGDTQYF. CDR3 nucleotides: TGTGCCACCTCCACCCTCGGAGATACGCAGTATTTT.

This clone occurred once. The chain joins TRBV5-1 to TRBJ2-1; D unclear. The V end lost 4 bases, the J end lost 8 bases, and 7 bases lay between the germline ends. The CDR3 is 11 residues long. The V gene's germline CDR1 is SGHRS and CDR2 YFSETQ. CDR3 in amino acids: CASSLSHEQFF. The CDR3 nucleotides are TGCGCCAGCAGCCTCTCCCATGAGCAGTTCTTC.

V usage is TRBV11-3 and J usage is TRBJ1-3; 7 nucleotides line up with TRBD1. Per the germline V gene, CDR1 is SGHNT and CDR2 is YENEEA. This CDR3 spans 14 amino acids. J was trimmed by 2 bases and V by 2 bases; bases with no gene match: 0. CDR3 residues: CASSLRGPGNTIYF. Written as DNA, the CDR3 is TGTGCCAGCAGCTTAAGGGGGCCTGGAAACACCATATATTTT.

The V gene is TRBV18, the J gene TRBJ2-2; D is uncertain. The CDR3 has 15 amino acids. The ends were cut back, 0 bases at V and 0 bases at J, with 5 bases in the middle. Germline CDR1 is KGHSH and CDR2 is LQKENI. CDR3 in amino acids: CASSPPSANTGELFF. CDR3 nucleotide sequence: TGTGCCAGCTCACCACCGAGCGCGAACACCGGGGAGCTGTTTTTT.

V gene TRBV5-1 combines with J gene TRBJ1-5; 7 nucleotides align to TRBD1. Germline loops: CDR1 SGHRS, CDR2 YFSETQ. Losses at the gene ends were 1 base for V and 4 bases for J; bases not matched to a gene: 5. The CDR3 is 15 residues long. The CDR3 region has the DNA TGCGCCAGCAGCTTGTATACAGGGGCAAATCAGCCCCAGCATTTT. As protein: CASSLYTGANQPQHF.

This chain joins TRBV5-4 and TRBJ2-7; 10 nucleotides match TRBD2. V dropped 0 bases and J dropped 4; count of bases not matched to a gene: 4. Germline V gene data show CDR1 as SGHNT and CDR2 as YYREEE (reference sequence). CDR3 length equals 15 residues. The CDR3 region has the DNA TGTGCCAGCAGCTTGGGGCTAGCGGGAGCGTACGAGCAGTACTTC. Encoded protein: CASSLGLAGAYEQYF.

This clone was seen only once. V is TRBV11-3 and J is TRBJ1-3; tentatively, D is TRBD1 (6 bases). This CDR3 region has 15 residues. Germline V gene data show CDR1 as SGHNT and CDR2 as YENEEA. Trimming pared 6 bases from V and 0 bases from J, leaving 12 bases between. CDR3 sequence: CASRPTGTSGNTIYF. CDR3 nucleotide sequence: TGTGCCAGCAGGCCTACAGGGACCTCTGGAAACACCATATATTTT.

This clone showed up just once. V and J are TRBV30 and TRBJ1-2, with TRBD1 matching 9 bases. Germline loops: CDR1 GTSNPN, CDR2 SVGIG (reference sequence). The J segment lost 6 bases and the V segment lost 8 bases, leaving 16 bases of the junction unmatched. The length of the CDR3 is 15 residues. CDR3 residues: CAGAFIVGTGHGYTF. In nucleotides, the CDR3 is TGTGCCGGGGCCTTTATAGTGGGGACAGGGCATGGCTACACCTTC.

The chain recombines TRBV28 with TRBJ1-5, with 7 bases that match TRBD1. Germline values: CDR1 MDHEN, CDR2 SYDVKM. The CDR3 length is 15 residues. V trimming: 6 bases; J trimming: 0 bases; junction bases outside the gene matches: 5. The CDR3 DNA sequence: TGTGCCAGCAGAGAGACAGGGTCTAGCAATCAGCCCCAGCATTTT. Translating gives CASRETGSSNQPQHF.

The J gene is TRBJ1-5, the V gene TRBV7-8, with no clear D. Germline loops: CDR1 SGHVS, CDR2 FQNEAQ. Trimming shortened V by 2 bases and J by 3 bases, and 14 bases separated the two germline ends. The CDR3 sequence is 16 residues long. CDR3 sequence: CASSLLTPVYNQPQHF. The CDR3 region has the DNA TGTGCCAGCAGCTTACTTACTCCGGTCTACAATCAGCCCCAGCATTTT.